The present entry profiles one T cell receptor beta chain with its context. Its antigen is still unknown. Though probably carrying unrecorded immune exposures, donors were nominally healthy at sampling. With 60 Vbeta and 13 Jbeta primers, the PCR was carried out. Sequencing was performed with immunoSEQ multiplex PCR; in TCRdb, only in-frame clones are kept and a portion is missing. The repertoire holds over 150,000 clones, around four fifths seen once, with 7% to 8.5% in the top ten. This CDR3 comprises 13 residues. CDR1 and CDR2 from the germline V gene are MNHEY and SVGAGI. Deletions cut 8 bases from V and 4 bases from J, with 11 bases between. The data were obtained in a study of cytomegalovirus exposure and HLA in healthy donors. Regarding the study as a whole: Across all donors, roughly uniform sequencing depth was an assumption of the presence/absence analyses.

The sample comprised PBMCs. V and J are TRBV6-5 and TRBJ2-2; D perhaps matches TRBD1 (6 bases). This clonotype originated in a male donor in good health and CMV-seropositive. The CDR3 loop reads CASRTDGTGELFF. The CDR3 coding sequence is TGTGCCAGCCGGACAGACGGCACCGGGGAGCTGTTTTTT.